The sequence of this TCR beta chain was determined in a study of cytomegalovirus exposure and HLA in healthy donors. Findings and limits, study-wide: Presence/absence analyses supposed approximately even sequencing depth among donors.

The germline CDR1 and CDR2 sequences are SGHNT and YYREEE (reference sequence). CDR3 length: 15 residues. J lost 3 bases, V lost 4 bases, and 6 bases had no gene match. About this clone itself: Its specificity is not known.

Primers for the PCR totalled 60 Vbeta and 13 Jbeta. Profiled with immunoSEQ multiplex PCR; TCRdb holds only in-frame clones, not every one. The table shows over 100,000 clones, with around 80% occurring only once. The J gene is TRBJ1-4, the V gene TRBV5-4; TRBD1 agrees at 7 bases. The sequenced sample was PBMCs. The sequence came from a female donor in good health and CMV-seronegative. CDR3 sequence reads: CASSLGTAPNEKLFF. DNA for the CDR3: TGTGCCAGCAGCCTGGGGACAGCACCTAATGAAAAACTGTTTTTT.